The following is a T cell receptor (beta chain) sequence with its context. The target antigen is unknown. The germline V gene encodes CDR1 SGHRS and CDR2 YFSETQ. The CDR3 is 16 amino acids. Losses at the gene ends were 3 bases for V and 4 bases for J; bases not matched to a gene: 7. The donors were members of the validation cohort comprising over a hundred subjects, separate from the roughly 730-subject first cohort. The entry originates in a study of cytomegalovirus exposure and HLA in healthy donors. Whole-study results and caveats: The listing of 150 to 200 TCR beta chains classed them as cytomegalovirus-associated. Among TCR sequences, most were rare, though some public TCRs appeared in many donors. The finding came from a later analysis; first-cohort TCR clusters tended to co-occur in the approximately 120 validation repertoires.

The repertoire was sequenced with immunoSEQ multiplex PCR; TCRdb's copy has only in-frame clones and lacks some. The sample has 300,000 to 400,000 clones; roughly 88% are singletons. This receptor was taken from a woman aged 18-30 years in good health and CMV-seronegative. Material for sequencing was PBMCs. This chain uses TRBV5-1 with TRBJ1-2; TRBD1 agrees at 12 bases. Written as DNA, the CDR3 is TGCGCCAGCAGCTCATCCGGGACAGGGGGCGGCTATGGCTACACCTTC. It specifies CASSSSGTGGGYGYTF.